Presented here are 7 T cell receptor beta chains from one specimen sequenced in a study of shared clonotypes between healthy human individuals. Produced via immunoSEQ multiplex PCR; TCRdb's table is partial and in-frame only. The table lists about 2.1 million clones, around 93% of them singletons. Selected positively for CCR7 and CD45RO-negative, naive CD8 cells excluded terminally differentiated effector memory CD45RA+ cells. The source material was naive CD8+ T cells from PBMCs. These receptors originate from a man aged 18 to 30 in good health. Some clones in this sample may be carry-over from other donors' samples.

This chain links TRBV4-1 with TRBJ2-1; TRBD2 matches at 8 bases. CDR3 length: 16 amino acids. CDR1 MGHRA and CDR2 YSYEKL come from the germline V gene. V shed 3 bases, J shed 6 bases, and the junction held 10 bases outside the gene matches. The CDR3 DNA follows: TGCGCCAGCAGCCATGTGGGTAGCGGGGCCGGCAATGAGCAGTTCTTC. Amino acid sequence: CASSHVGSGAGNEQFF.

This chain uses TRBV28 with TRBJ1-1, with D hard to call. V was cut by 5 bases and J by 7 bases, with 17 bases left in between. CDR3 length equals 14 residues. Germline CDR1 MDHEN, CDR2 SYDVKM. CDR3 nucleotides: TGTGCCAGCAGTCCCGACCCTATGGCGGGTGAAGCTTTCTTT. Translated, it gives CASSPDPMAGEAFF.

This rearrangement joins TRBV14 to TRBJ1-3, with TRBD1 as a possible D gene (6 bases). V lost 1 base to trimming and J lost 0 bases, with 13 bases between them. Germline lookup yields CDR1 SGHDN and CDR2 FVKESK. The CDR3 has 17 residues. CDR3 nucleotides: TGTGCCAGCAGCCAAGCTGGACAGCAACTCTCTGGAAACACCATATATTTT. Protein product: CASSQAGQQLSGNTIYF.

For the CDR3, the DNA is TGTGCCAGCAGTTCTTCCCAGATACTATTCTACGAGCAGTACTTC. Its protein product is CASSSSQILFYEQYF. The chain employs TRBV28 and TRBJ2-7; D is undetermined. In germline, CDR1 is MDHEN, CDR2 SYDVKM. The V end was cut by 4 bases, the J end by 3 bases, with 16 bases between. The CDR3 contains 15 residues.

The chain is built from TRBV11-2 and TRBJ2-3; TRBD1 matches at 9 bases. With 6 bases clipped from V and 2 bases from J, the junction kept 9 bases outside the gene matches. CDR1 and CDR2 from the germline V gene are SGHAT and FQNNGV. The CDR3 totals 16 residues. The CDR3 region has the DNA TGTGCCAGCAGAACACCGACAGGGGGAATCACAGATACGCAGTATTTT. This gives the protein CASRTPTGGITDTQYF.

V gene TRBV9 combines with J gene TRBJ1-5, with D maybe TRBD1 (6 bases). Germline CDR1 and CDR2: SGDLS and YYNGEE. The V and J ends lost 4 bases and 7 bases respectively, with 24 bases between them. CDR3 size: 17 residues. This chain's CDR3 is CASSKRPGTKNLQPQHF. CDR3 coding DNA: TGTGCCAGCAGCAAACGTCCAGGGACAAAAAATTTGCAGCCCCAGCATTTT. Supplemented by reference TRBV9 and TRBJ1-5, the full variable domain reads DSGVTQTPKHLITATGQRVTLRCSPRSGDLSVYWYQQSLDQGLQFLIQYYNGEERAKGNILERFSAQQFPDLHSELNLSSLELGDSALYFCASSKRPGTKNLQPQHFGDGTRLSIL.

The rearrangement uses TRBV27 and TRBJ2-7, with 7 bases identical to TRBD2. Germline V lookup: CDR1 MNHEY, CDR2 SMNVEV (reference sequence). The CDR3 sequence is 15 residues long. The ends lost 8 bases at V and 6 bases at J; junction bases unmatched: 16. DNA for the CDR3: TGTGCCAGCCGGGGGGTTATCGGTTCGCCTCTCGAGCAGTACTTC. Translated, it gives CASRGVIGSPLEQYF.